Each of the 8 T cell receptor beta chains below was sequenced from the same sample in a study of human T cells and chemical hapten exposure (dated by TCRdb to 2020 to 2022). The sample's time point, from its label and the paper: patch test 1, 2 weeks after DPC sensitization. The sample's treatment or condition label, in plain terms: therapeutic diphenylcyclopropenone sensitization with weekly scalp DPC. Libraries were built with RACE. Sequencing relied on a NextSeq 500. The public reads were quality trimmed at Q25 with fastp and then assembled into clones with MiXCR by TCRdb, keeping productive beta chains. Every CDR3 protein is listed once, alongside the most common genes and DNA of its rows. For this sample the table gives 55,000 to 85,000 distinct CDR3 sequences, of which approximately 9.4% were detected only once. The ten biggest clones cover about 3.1% of the sample. This specimen was whole blood, taken in connection with sensitization to the hapten diphenylcyclopropenone (DPC). The source of these receptors is a woman in her thirties or forties with alopecia areata. Some clones in this sample may be carry-over from other donors' samples.

This clonotype was counted between two and nine times. The chain is built from TRBV2 and TRBJ1-6; perhaps TRBD1 as D (5 bases). V lost 4 bases to trimming and J lost 7 bases, with 17 bases between them. CDR1 and CDR2 from the germline V gene are SNHLY and FYNNEI. There are 16 residues in the CDR3. The DNA of the CDR3 is TGTGCCAGCAGTGGGACTTTCCGGGACCCCAATTCACCCCTCCACTTT. This codes for CASSGTFRDPNSPLHF.

At least ten counts were recorded for this clonotype. The genes are TRBV7-6 and TRBJ2-1; 9 nucleotides align to TRBD2. Germline CDR1 SGHVS, CDR2 FNYEAQ. This CDR3 is built from 15 residues. V gave up 0 bases and J gave up 6 bases; unmatched junction bases: 3. CDR3 sequence: CASSLARGGRNEQFF. As DNA, the CDR3 is TGTGCCAGCAGCTTAGCGCGGGGGGGCCGCAATGAGCAGTTCTTC.

This clonotype was counted only a few times. A read error may be the cause here, since a much bigger clone is one base away. This chain joins TRBV7-8 and TRBJ1-1; D gene uncertain. The CDR3 length is 13 residues. Germline CDR1 reads SGHVS; CDR2 reads FQNEAQ. V was pared by 2 bases and J by 5 bases, with 9 bases between. In DNA form, the CDR3 reads TGTGCCAGCAGCTTATCGCGGAGGACTGAAGCTTTCTTT. Translation: CASSLSRRTEAFF.

This clonotype was seen ten or more times. The chain joins TRBV7-2 to TRBJ2-1; the match to TRBD1 covers 10 bases. The CDR3 covers 15 residues. Germline V CDR1 and CDR2: SGHTA, FQGNSA. Trimming took 4 bases from V and 8 from J; bases not matched to a gene: 8. CDR3 in amino acids: CASSSRDRGWDEQFF. The CDR3 DNA follows: TGTGCCAGCAGCTCCCGGGACAGGGGTTGGGATGAGCAGTTCTTC.

This clonotype was observed at least ten times. The chain uses TRBV7-9 and TRBJ2-3; 7 nucleotides match TRBD1. V trimming: 4 bases; J trimming: 6 bases; junction bases outside the gene matches: 7. The germline CDR1 and CDR2 sequences are SEHNR and FQNEAQ (reference sequence). This CDR3 spans 14 amino acids. The CDR3 DNA reads TGTGCCAGCAGCTATCGACAGGGCTCCGATACGCAGTATTTT. Translation gives CASSYRQGSDTQYF.

For this clonotype: A read error may be the cause here, since a much bigger clone is one base away. This chain connects TRBV30 to TRBJ1-5; D not resolved. This CDR3 has 13 amino acids. Germline V gene data show CDR1 as GTSNPN and CDR2 as SVGIG (reference sequence). Trimming took 2 bases from V and 1 from J, leaving 6 bases between them. CDR3 in DNA: TGTGCCTGGAGTAGAAGGAGCAATCAGCCCCAGCATTTT. Its protein is CAWSRRSNQPQHF.

CDR3 sequence: CARATGREETQYF. The CDR3 nucleotides read TGTGCCAGAGCGACAGGGAGAGAAGAGACCCAGTACTTC. The chain joins TRBV19 to TRBJ2-5; TRBD1 matches 7 bases. The CDR3 totals 13 residues. The V gene's germline CDR1 is LNHDA and CDR2 SQIVND (reference sequence). Unmatched junction bases numbered 7, after V lost 9 bases and J lost 3 bases.

This clonotype came up many times. This chain uses TRBV20-1 with TRBJ1-5; tentative D call: TRBD1 (5 bases). The CDR3 is 13 residues long. Germline CDR1 DFQATT, CDR2 SNEGSKA (reference sequence). Trimming removed 1 base at V and 7 bases at J, with 11 bases between. The CDR3 DNA sequence: TGCAGTGCTAGAGCAGGGAGTAGGCAGCCCCAGCATTTT. Amino acid sequence: CSARAGSRQPQHF.